This TCR beta chain was profiled in a study of blood T cell repertoires in COVID-19. On the study more broadly: Specimens from acute and convalescent COVID-19 originated in the United States, Italy and Spain. Sample material is recorded as cDNA or gDNA derived from T cells, B-cell-depleted T cells, or PBMCs.

The germline V and J ends were trimmed by 4 bases and 4 bases, with 22 bases remaining between them. CDR3 length: 17 residues. Germline V gene data show CDR1 as MDHEN and CDR2 as SYDVKM. Under the authors' procedure: Reference gene primer amplification yielded estimated nucleated cell counts. Clones were sequenced by immunoSEQ multiplex PCR, and TCRdb holds only the in-frame ones, with some missing. Clone size and the V and J calls come from that table; the DNA yielded D and trimming. The sample gives 80,000 or so clones, roughly 78% of which show up once; approximately 7% is in the top ten. Sequenced input: peripheral blood. This receptor was obtained from a human donor in a cohort sampled during active COVID-19. The chain combines TRBV28 with TRBJ1-2; TRBD1 might be the D (5 bases). The DNA for the CDR3 is TGTGCCAGCAGTTCACCGGGACTCCAGGAAAGAGGCTATGGCTACACCTTC. Translating it yields CASSSPGLQERGYGYTF.